This T cell receptor beta chain was found in a study of CD8+CD57+ T cells in acquired aplastic anemia. As for the study in general: Across the sorted CD4+ and CD8+ cells, DNA amounts averaged about 3 ug.

The template for TCR beta VDJ and CDR3 sequence profiling was genomic DNA. TCRdb ran MiXCR on the reads and lists one entry per CDR3 protein. The sample consists of 150,000 or so distinct CDR3 sequences, less than 50% of them appearing once. The sequenced patients had an expansion of CD8+CD57+ cells seen by flow cytometry. Worth noting for this clonotype: At one boundary the junction diverges from the germline segment, which might be a read error.

This CDR3 is built from 11 residues. What was sequenced was sorted CD4+, CD8+, or CD8+CD57+ T cells (not recorded which) from PBMCs. The clonotype was recovered from a human donor with aplastic anemia. The chain joins TRBV12-3 or TRBV12-4 to TRBJ1-2, with D perhaps TRBD1 (5 bases). The DNA of the CDR3 is TGTGCCAGCAGTTTAGGCGGGGACCCCCTATTC. It yields the protein CASSLGGDPLF.